A selection of T cell receptor beta chains follows, all from one sample in a study of blood T cells in healthy people across ages. TCRdb independently ran MiXCR on the 5' RACE reads; one entry per CDR3 protein. The repertoire holds over 1.5 million distinct CDR3 sequences, approximately 50% seen once, with less than 2.5% in the top ten. The sample comprised blood. These receptors originate from a woman aged 40 to 50 in good health. The CDR3 runs from the conserved cysteine through the conserved F or W. The order of the fields is J gene, clone size, D gene, V gene, CDR3 DNA, CDR3 protein. The D gene is left open where the match is weak. The listing skips clone size in some rows; elsewhere it reads once, few, many or a size class.

TRBJ2-5,-,-,TRBV3-1,TGTGCCAGCAGCCAAGTGGAGGGTGAAGAGACCCAGTACTTC,CASSQVEGEETQYF
TRBJ2-7,few,TRBD1,TRBV20-1,TGCAGTGCTCTGGACAGGGTGGATTTCTCCTACGAGCAGTACTTC,CSALDRVDFSYEQYF
TRBJ2-3,-,-,TRBV10-3,TGTGCCATCAGCTCCGGGGACAAGATTAGCACAGATACGCAGTATTTT,CAISSGDKISTDTQYF
TRBJ1-1,-,-,TRBV7-2,TGTGCCAGCAGCTTAATCGAGAACACTGAAGCTTTCTTT,CASSLIENTEAFF
TRBJ2-5,many,-,TRBV29-1,TGCAGCGTTGGGACAGACAAAGAGACCCAGTACTTC,CSVGTDKETQYF
TRBJ1-2,-,-,TRBV20-1,TGCAGTGCTACCCTACAGGGACGGGGCTACACCTTC,CSATLQGRGYTF
TRBJ2-1,-,-,TRBV20-1,TGCAGTGCTACGGACCCCGCGGAATACAATGAGCAGTTCTTC,CSATDPAEYNEQFF
TRBJ2-2,-,-,TRBV7-9,TGTGCCAGCGGGCCAAGCGGGCCTACCACCGGGGAGCTGTTTTTT,CASGPSGPTTGELFF
TRBJ2-3,-,TRBD2,TRBV4-1,TGCGCCAGCAGCCAAGTGCCGGGGGGGCCTATCGGCACAGATACGCAGTATTTT,CASSQVPGGPIGTDTQYF
TRBJ1-2,-,-,TRBV7-9,TGTGCCAGCAGCTACCGTCCCACTCGAAACTATGGCTACACCTTC,CASSYRPTRNYGYTF
TRBJ2-1,few,TRBD2,TRBV2,TGTGCCAGCAGTGAACCGGGACTAGCTTCCTACAATGAGCAGTTCTTC,CASSEPGLASYNEQFF
TRBJ2-3,once,-,TRBV11-2,TGTGCCAGCAGCTTAGAGGGGGGTGGAAACGGAGATACGCAGTATTTT,CASSLEGGGNGDTQYF
TRBJ2-4,few,TRBD1,TRBV29-1,TGCAGCGCAGGGGACAGAGCCAAAAACATTCAGTACTTC,CSAGDRAKNIQYF
TRBJ2-7,few,-,TRBV10-2,TGCGCCAGCAGTGAGTCTACGGGGGTCACCTACGAGCAGTACTTC,CASSESTGVTYEQYF
TRBJ2-5,few,TRBD2,TRBV7-9,TGTGCCAGCAGCTTATATAGCGGGGGGATGACCGGAGAGACCCAGTACTTC,CASSLYSGGMTGETQYF
TRBJ2-1,-,-,TRBV4-2,TGTGCCAGCAGCCAAGAGGGCCTCCCAGAAGAGACCCAGTTCTTC,CASSQEGLPEETQFF
TRBJ2-7,-,-,TRBV7-9,TGTGCCAGCAGCGTAGAGTGGGCCCGCAGCGAGCAGTACTTC,CASSVEWARSEQYF
TRBJ1-2,-,-,TRBV28,TGTGCCAGCAGGAGAGAGGGGGTGTATGGCTACACCTTC,CASRREGVYGYTF
TRBJ2-1,-,-,TRBV6-1,TGTGCCAGCATCCCGGGAGGTGCGGGGGCGTACAATGAGCAGTTCTTC,CASIPGGAGAYNEQFF
TRBJ2-5,-,-,TRBV2,TGTGCCAGCAGTGAAGGGGTCCACGGGGAGACCCAGTACTTC,CASSEGVHGETQYF
TRBJ2-3,-,-,TRBV4-3,TGCGCCAGCAGCCCCGTTGGGGGGCCCGTAGATACGCAGTATTTT,CASSPVGGPVDTQYF
TRBJ2-5,-,-,TRBV7-9,TGTGCCATAGGGGAGGTAGGTGGAGATGAGCAGTACTTC,CAIGEVGGDEQYF
TRBJ1-1,-,TRBD1,TRBV5-1,TGCGCCAGCAGCACGGACAGGCTTTTGGGGGACACTGAAGCTTTCTTT,CASSTDRLLGDTEAFF
TRBJ1-2,few,-,TRBV20-1,TGCAGTGCTAGATGGGTTTGGGATGGCTACACCTTC,CSARWVWDGYTF
TRBJ2-1,-,TRBD2,TRBV7-2,TGTGCCAGCACCTCTCGTGGCGGGGGGGCAGAGACCCAGTTCTTC,CASTSRGGGAETQFF
TRBJ1-2,few,-,TRBV7-9,TGTGCCAGCAGCTTCAGTGGGACATCAGCTAACTATGGCTACACCTTC,CASSFSGTSANYGYTF
TRBJ2-1,-,-,TRBV11-3,TGTGCCAGCAGCAACGCCTTGAGGGGAGGCAATGAGCAGTTCTTC,CASSNALRGGNEQFF